This passage covers 12 T cell receptor beta chains from one sample sequenced in a study of naive and memory T cell subsets. Both TRBC1 and TRBC2 were covered by a beta constant-region primer of two equimolar oligonucleotides. TCRdb re-analysed the UMI-ligation and nested PCR reads in MiXCR, keeping a single row per CDR3 protein. The top ten hold roughly 1.5% of the sample, which has 81,000 or so distinct CDR3 sequences, around 7% seen once. Source material: central memory CD4+ T cells from blood. The receptor set was obtained from a human donor in good health.

This clonotype has at least ten counts. This chain links TRBV29-1 with TRBJ2-5, with unresolved D. V was pared by 4 bases and J by 4 bases, with 13 bases between. The CDR3 loop spans 13 amino acids. Germline values: CDR1 SQVTM, CDR2 ANQGSEA. The CDR3: CSVVLPGVETQYF. In DNA, the CDR3 is TGCAGCGTTGTTCTCCCTGGGGTAGAGACCCAGTACTTC.

This clonotype occurred many times. This chain joins TRBV7-2 and TRBJ1-6, with a possible D match to TRBD1 (5 bases). The germline V gene encodes CDR1 SGHTA and CDR2 FQGNSA. The V end was cut by 10 bases, the J end by 3 bases, with 10 bases between. CDR3 size: 13 residues. The CDR3 here is CAITGLYNSPLHF. In DNA, the CDR3 is TGTGCCATCACGGGGCTCTATAATTCACCCCTCCACTTT.

This rearrangement joins TRBV6-2 or TRBV6-3 to TRBJ1-2; TRBD1 is a possible D gene (5 bases). V gave up 4 bases and J gave up 8 bases, with 23 bases separating them. Germline V lookup: CDR1 MNHEY, CDR2 SVGEGT. CDR3 size: 16 residues. The CDR3 is CASSFLGRGRFGGYTF. Written as DNA, the CDR3 is TGTGCCAGCAGTTTTCTAGGGAGGGGACGATTCGGCGGCTACACCTTC.

The J gene is TRBJ1-5, the V gene TRBV12-3 or TRBV12-4; tentative D call: TRBD1 (6 bases). This CDR3 is built from 13 residues. V lost 0 bases and J 8 bases, leaving 8 bases between the germline ends. CDR3 coding DNA: TGTGCCAGCAGTTTAGCAGGGGGGGAGCCCCAGCATTTT. Its protein is CASSLAGGEPQHF.

This clonotype was recorded a few times. The chain recombines TRBV24-1 with TRBJ2-2; 8 nucleotides line up with TRBD1. CDR1 and CDR2 (germline): KGHDR, SFDVKD. The V segment lost 3 bases and the J segment 1 base; nucleotides outside the gene matches: 6. This CDR3 spans 17 amino acids. The CDR3 DNA is TGTGCCACCAGTGATCTCGGACAGGGAGGGAACACCGGGGAGCTGTTTTTT. Translating it yields CATSDLGQGGNTGELFF.

This clonotype was seen only a few times. The chain is built from TRBV7-2 and TRBJ2-2, with 7 bases matching TRBD1. CDR3 size: 15 residues. The germline V gene encodes CDR1 SGHTA and CDR2 FQGNSA. J lost 2 bases, V lost 3 bases, and 3 bases had no gene match. In nucleotides, the CDR3 is TGTGCCAGCAGCTTCGACAGGGCAAACACCGGGGAGCTGTTTTTT. This gives the protein CASSFDRANTGELFF.

This clonotype appeared many times. The chain employs TRBV6-1 and TRBJ2-7; 10 bases agree with TRBD1. Trimming removed 4 bases from V and 4 bases from J; junction bases left unmatched: 1. Germline V CDR1 and CDR2: MNHNS, SASEGT. The CDR3 totals 13 residues. The CDR3 protein is CASSGTGGYEQYF. CDR3 nucleotides: TGTGCCAGCAGTGGGACAGGGGGTTACGAGCAGTACTTC.

This clonotype was seen repeatedly, ten times or more. The chain joins TRBV5-1 to TRBJ2-2, with D possibly TRBD2 on 5 matching bases. There are 15 residues in the CDR3. CDR1 is SGHRS and CDR2 is YFSETQ in the germline V gene. V was cut by 5 bases and J by 0 bases, with 11 bases left in between. Here the CDR3 DNA reads TGCGCCAGCAGACCCGGGGAATCGAACACCGGGGAGCTGTTTTTT. Translated, it gives CASRPGESNTGELFF.

This clonotype has a handful of counts. The gene calls are TRBV20-1 and TRBJ2-1, with TRBD1 as a possible D gene (7 bases). From germline, CDR1 is DFQATT and CDR2 SNEGSKA (reference sequence). This CDR3 region has 16 residues. Trimming cost V 0 bases and J 2 bases, with 14 bases left between them. CDR3 nucleotides: TGCAGTGCTAGAGATCAGGGGGGAGCAACCTACAATGAGCAGTTCTTC. It yields the protein CSARDQGGATYNEQFF.

Only a few counts were recorded for this clonotype. The rearrangement links TRBV20-1 to TRBJ2-2, with no clear D. The V gene lost 3 bases and the J gene lost 3 bases, with 8 bases spanning the gap. The CDR3 length is 13 residues. Germline CDR1 DFQATT, CDR2 SNEGSKA (reference sequence). Written as DNA, the CDR3 is TGCAGTGCTAGTTGGCTCCACACCGGGGAGCTGTTTTTT. Protein product: CSASWLHTGELFF.

This clonotype was counted at least ten times. This chain joins TRBV6-2 or TRBV6-3 and TRBJ1-5, with D perhaps TRBD1 (5 bases). The V end was cut by 8 bases, the J end by 6 bases, with 14 bases between. Germline CDR1 is MNHEY and CDR2 is SVGEGT. The CDR3 runs 13 residues. CDR3 region: CASRGVGGQPQHF. CDR3 DNA: TGTGCCAGCCGGGGGGTCGGAGGTCAGCCCCAGCATTTT.

This chain links TRBV7-9 with TRBJ1-4, with 7 bases that match TRBD1. CDR3 length equals 14 residues. Germline CDR1 is SEHNR and CDR2 is FQNEAQ (reference sequence). The V and J ends lost 5 bases and 6 bases, in that order; junction bases with no gene match: 6. The chain's CDR3 is CASSLRGTDEKLFF. CDR3 coding DNA: TGTGCCAGCAGCCTTAGGGGGACAGATGAAAAACTGTTTTTT. The whole variable domain, filled in from reference TRBV7-9 and TRBJ1-4, reads DTGVSQNPRHKITKRGQNVTFRCDPISEHNRLYWYRQTLGQGPEFLTYFQNEAQLEKSRLLSDRFSAERPKGSFSTLEIQRTEQGDSAMYLCASSLRGTDEKLFFGSGTQLSVL.